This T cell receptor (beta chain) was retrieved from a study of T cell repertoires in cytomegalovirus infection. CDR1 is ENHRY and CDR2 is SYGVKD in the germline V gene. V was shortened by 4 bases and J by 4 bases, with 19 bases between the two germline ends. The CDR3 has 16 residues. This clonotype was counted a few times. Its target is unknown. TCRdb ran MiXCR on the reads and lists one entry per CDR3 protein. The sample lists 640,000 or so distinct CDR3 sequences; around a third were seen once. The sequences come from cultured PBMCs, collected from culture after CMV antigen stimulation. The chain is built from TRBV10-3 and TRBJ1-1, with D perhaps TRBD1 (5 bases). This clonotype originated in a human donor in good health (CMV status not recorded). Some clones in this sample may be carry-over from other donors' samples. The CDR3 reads CAISVSGNLGPTEAFF. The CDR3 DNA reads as TGTGCCATCAGTGTTAGTGGAAACTTGGGGCCCACTGAAGCTTTCTTT.